A few counts support the clone carrying this TCR beta chain. Its antigen is unidentified. These data originate in a study of T-cell memory formation after mild COVID-19. Study information: TCR clustering was largely donor specific. Study conclusions and caveats: Shrinking CD4+ clones were chiefly CM and EM; CD8+ ones were chiefly EMRA. There was no confirmation that second-wave clones peaking on day 37 were SARS-CoV-2 specific.

Constant-segment primers were used for 5'RACE, and the resulting TCR alpha and TCR beta cDNA libraries carried sample barcodes and UMIs. TCRdb independently ran MiXCR on the 5' RACE reads; one entry per CDR3 protein. Among around 220,000 distinct CDR3 sequences listed, less than 20% were seen once. Trimming shortened V by 0 bases and J by 3 bases, and 7 bases separated the two germline ends. The CDR3 sequence is 14 residues long. Germline V lookup: CDR1 SNHLY, CDR2 FYNNEI. The sample was PBMCs or a T cell subset sorted from them (not recorded which). The TCR sequence derives from a man aged 18 to 35 who had mild COVID-19 (a few samples of this study predate the infection). Cell type and time point are not known. The V and J genes are TRBV2 and TRBJ2-3; D remains unclear. CDR3: CASSEALGTDTQYF. CDR3 bases: TGTGCCAGCAGTGAAGCGCTGGGGACAGATACGCAGTATTTT. The full variable domain, rest sourced from reference TRBV2 and TRBJ2-3, is EPEVTQTPSHQVTQMGQEVILRCVPISNHLYFYWYRQILGQKVEFLVSFYNNEISEKSEIFDDQFSVERPDGSNFTLKIRSTKLEDSAMYFCASSEALGTDTQYFGPGTRLTVL.